This T cell receptor beta chain was recovered during a study of blood T cell repertoires in COVID-19. As for the study in general: Whether acute or convalescent, the COVID-19 samples came from the United States, Italy and Spain.

Only in-frame clones appear in the TCRdb table, and some are missing; sequencing was by immunoSEQ multiplex PCR. Here the sample spans 110,000 to 150,000 clones, roughly 86% being singletons. CDR3 length equals 14 residues. V was clipped by 6 bases and J by 6 bases, with 14 bases between them. The germline V gene encodes CDR1 MDHEN and CDR2 SYDVKM. The rearrangement joins TRBV28 to TRBJ1-4; weak D call: TRBD1 (5 bases). What was sequenced was peripheral blood. This TCR came from a man aged 50-60 years with active or convalescent COVID-19. CDR3 in amino acids: CASRPGMNYEKLFF. As DNA, the CDR3 is TGTGCCAGCAGGCCAGGGATGAATTATGAAAAACTGTTTTTT. Combining the CDR3 with reference TRBV28 and TRBJ1-4 gives the whole variable domain DVKVTQSSRYLVKRTGEKVFLECVQDMDHENMFWYRQDPGLGLRLIYFSYDVKMKEKGDIPEGYSVSREKKERFSLILESASTNQTSMYLCASRPGMNYEKLFFGSGTQLSVL.